Included here is one T cell receptor beta chain sequence, with context. This clonotype was seen a few times. The clone's antigen remains unknown. Base qualities are not provided; no much larger clone lies one nucleotide away. The method behind the library was multiplex PCR. The listed sequencing device is Illumina HiSeq 4000. TCR beta libraries were built with iRepertoire HTBI primers and Arm-PCR amplification of CDR3 regions. Gel purification was performed on PCR products prior to sequencing. The study's own analysis went as follows. Gene usage analysis of CDR3 amino acid clonotypes relied on the roughly 60 TRBV and fewer than 15 TRBJ segments identified across samples. Filtered high-quality paired reads were merged into contigs using COPE and FqMerger. BLAST was used to align contigs to the IMGT TRBV, TRBD and TRBJ reference genes, and CDR3 was defined following IMGT. Highly expanded clones were defined as clonotypes with a frequency above 0.1%. Repertoire diversity was measured by Shannon entropy, and V-J evenness by the Gini coefficient. Clonotypes shared by more than one individual were considered public. The public reads were reanalyzed by TCRdb: fastp trimming at Q25, MiXCR alignment, in-frame beta chains only. All rows with the same CDR3 protein become a single entry with the most common DNA and genes. The V and J calls shown here were made by TCRdb, not taken from the authors' results. The sample includes a few hundred thousand distinct CDR3 sequences, with over 15% observed a single time. Together, the top ten hold approximately 30% of the sample.

This specimen comes from a study of regulatory T cells in long-lasting Graves disease listed by TCRdb under 2021. The study in broad terms: In the newly diagnosed Graves' disease group, patients had been taking antithyroid drugs for less than 3 months. Persistent Graves' disease patients were compared with newly diagnosed Graves' disease patients by peripheral blood TCR sequencing and RNA sequencing. The study was conducted in China and was registered as a clinical trial. A total of 33 samples underwent TCR sequencing, from 13 patients with persistent Graves' disease and 20 patients with newly diagnosed Graves' disease.

The full study reports these points: Compared with newly diagnosed patients, patients with persistent Graves' disease had lower TCR Shannon entropy and fewer highly expanded clones, which suggests clonal expansion. More public clonotypes were shared among persistent patients (over 2,500) than among newly diagnosed patients (under 1,000). Only peripheral blood was studied, because thyroid tissue, the primary lesion, was inaccessible. TRBV28, TRBJ1-2 and TRBJ2-5 were preferentially used in persistent disease, while TRBV20-1 and TRBJ2-1 were favored in newly diagnosed disease. Sequencing and analysis were restricted to the TCR beta chain. The authors acknowledged the small sample size as a limitation that may reduce accuracy.

Spanning cysteine to phenylalanine, the CDR3 consists of 13 amino acids. Of all the DNA, just the CDR3 is kept, 39 bases in frame from base 1. V loses 5 bases, J loses 4 bases, and the germline ends lie 11 bases apart. Taken from the germline V gene, the CDR1 and CDR2 loops are MDHEN and SYDVKM. The time point tag for this specimen amounts to: newly diagnosed GD, antithyroid drugs for less than 3 months. RNA was extracted from PBMCs in TRIzol for both TCR sequencing and RNA sequencing. The diagnosis of Graves' disease followed American Thyroid Association guidelines. Recruitment of patients was carried out at an endocrinology department in Xi'an, China. From each patient, about 9.7 milliliters of peripheral blood was collected into an EDTA anticoagulant tube. Ficoll Paque Plus density gradient separation was used to isolate PBMCs, and no further T cell sorting was performed. An Agilent 2100 Bioanalyzer and agarose gel were used to check RNA quality, while a NanoDrop 2000 measured RNA concentration.

This sample also appeared in a second study, on T cells in Graves' hyperthyroidism and ophthalmopathy. As the second study states: Graves' hyperthyroidism was defined as stable when no progression to ophthalmopathy occurred over 18 months of follow-up. Hyperthyroidism patients were newly diagnosed, had a disease duration of under 2 months, and were aged 18 to 65 years. Any patient with an uncontrolled infection, another autoimmune disease, pregnancy or lactation was excluded. Diagnoses were based on clinical symptoms, serum thyroxine and TRAb, thyroid ultrasound and orbital computed tomography. The first round of RT-PCR for the TCR CDR3 was performed with the HTBI primer set and the Qiagen OneStep RT-PCR kit. Blood samples also contained most of the expanded thyroid clonotypes (frequency above 0.001), which suggests that blood repertoires may reflect thyroid immune responses. In cross-validation, a model built on a 13 V-J signature told ophthalmopathy apart from stable hyperthyroidism with approximately 90% sensitivity and around 81% specificity, and in testing the same model reached 80%/75%. During validation, the model predicted progression to ophthalmopathy a median of roughly six months ahead of onset, with approximately 70% sensitivity and about 72% specificity. To identify distinguishing TCR V-J signatures, a discovery cohort of 90 to 100 patients was used, comprising 43 with Graves' ophthalmopathy and around 60 with stable Graves' hyperthyroidism. An independent validation cohort of fewer than 20 hyperthyroidism patients and roughly 16 patients who later progressed to ophthalmopathy tested prospective prediction of ophthalmopathy. The roughly 100 discovery patients were randomly split 7:3 into training and test sets. Thyroid tissue and blood T-cell repertoires from about six Graves' hyperthyroidism patients were also compared in the study. Following sampling, methimazole starting at 30 mg daily was given to hyperthyroidism patients, and high-dose intravenous methylprednisolone was given to ophthalmopathy patients. Libraries were constructed in a second round of multiplex PCR, after which size selection and purification were performed. Sequencing of the libraries was done on an Illumina HiSeq2000 using paired-end 100 bp reads. SOAPnuke was used to process the raw data, throwing out any read that contained adapters or uncalled bases, had a mean Phred below 15, or lacked an exact constant-primer or identifier match. COPE v1.2.5 was used to merge the high-quality paired reads, and each unique nucleotide sequence was defined as a clonotype. Clonotypes were aligned to IMGT TRBV, TRBD and TRBJ reference segments using MiTCR v1.1. Analysis was restricted to V-J combinations with a frequency above 0.0001, which covered 99% to 99.2% of repertoires. A TCS score was defined as the ratio of F50 (clonal expansion) to E x V (chaos), with BLOSUM62-based TCRdist applied between CDR3 peptides within each V-J. Welch's t-statistics and random forest reduced 450 to 600 V-J features to under 15, which were used in a naive Bayes classifier (R e1071). No statistical method was used to set the sample size in advance, and investigators knew the group allocation. The paper reports TCR Vbeta CDR3 sequencing of roughly 140 peripheral blood samples: some 44 ophthalmopathy, around 80 hyperthyroidism and roughly 17 progressor patients.

Recombination linked TRBV28 to TRBJ2-5; matching of 5 bases hints at TRBD1 as the D gene. The sample was peripheral blood mononuclear cells (PBMCs), taken at new diagnosis, from a patient treated with antithyroid drugs. This receptor was obtained from a man between 40 and 49 years old with Graves disease. Donor details come from another sample of the same person, matched by shared clones. Here the CDR3 is given as CASSGAYRETQYF. The DNA sequence follows: TGTGCCAGCAGTGGGGCCTACCGAGAGACCCAGTACTTC.